This T cell receptor beta chain came from a study of post-analysis software for immune sequencing data. Across the whole study: The disease courses covered relapsing-remitting, secondary progressive and progressive-relapsing multiple sclerosis. Study outcomes and limitations: Analysis by F measure revealed that same-batch samples clustered strongly together. TRBV5-6, TRBV5-1 and TRBV20-1 were among roughly 5 TRBV segments more frequent in patients than controls. Normalized Chao1 diversity was significantly reduced in patients versus controls.

Unique molecular identifiers were built into the TCR beta cDNA libraries. Each sample of roughly 0.9 to 11 million input T cells yielded 500,000 or so cDNA molecules, so each molecule approximated one T cell. TCRdb independently ran MiXCR on the PCR reads; one entry per CDR3 protein. The sample consists of fewer than 900,000 distinct CDR3 sequences, around 45% of them appearing once. This clonotype has a handful of counts. Its antigen is unknown. From germline, CDR1 is MDHEN and CDR2 SYDVKM. The V segment lost 7 bases and the J segment 8 bases; nucleotides outside the gene matches: 8. The length of the CDR3 is 16 residues.

This TCR came from a girl aged 10 to 17 with multiple sclerosis. Sequences were obtained from blood. The chain employs TRBV28 and TRBJ2-4; 16 nucleotides agree with TRBD2. The CDR3 DNA reads as TGTGCCAGCACCTCGACGGGACTAGCGGGAGGGGACATTCAGTACTTC. Protein: CASTSTGLAGGDIQYF.